A single sample gave rise to the 3 T cell receptor beta chains below, sequenced in a study of T-cell reconstitution after alpha-beta-depleted transplantation in children. TCRbeta library construction was performed incorporating unique molecular identifiers. TCRdb reprocessed the PCR reads via MiXCR and lists one record per CDR3 protein. The table has about 120,000 distinct CDR3 sequences, about 21% seen once; the top ten hold over 9.5%. Material: PBMCs, mostly from graft donor cells, obtained 180 days after TCRalphabeta/CD19-depleted stem cell transplant. The receptors were sampled from a male patient under 10 years old who had a stem cell transplant for chronic granulomatous disease, so the T cells may come from the graft donor.

This clonotype was detected a few times. The chain couples TRBV27 to TRBJ2-7; D ambiguous. Germline-derived CDR1 and CDR2 are MNHEY and SMNVEV (reference sequence). The CDR3 runs to 13 residues. V was clipped by 6 bases and J by 2 bases, with 11 bases between them. The CDR3: CASRNMGTYEQYF. CDR3 nucleotides: TGTGCCAGCAGGAACATGGGGACCTACGAGCAGTACTTC.

The genes are TRBV15 and TRBJ1-4; D might be TRBD1 (5 bases). Germline assignment: CDR1 LNHNV and CDR2 YYDKDF (reference sequence). This CDR3 contains 16 residues. Trimming removed 5 bases from V and 5 bases from J, with 18 bases in between. The CDR3 region is CATSPNPGATNEKLFF. The CDR3 DNA is TGTGCCACCAGCCCCAACCCTGGGGCGACAAATGAAAAACTGTTTTTT. Using reference TRBV15 and TRBJ1-4 for the parts outside the CDR3, the full variable domain is DAMVIQNPRYQVTQFGKPVTLSCSQTLNHNVMYWYQQKSSQAPKLLFHYYDKDFNNEADTPDNFQSRRPNTSFCFLDIRSPGLGDTAMYLCATSPNPGATNEKLFFGSGTQLSVL.

The chain employs TRBV5-5 and TRBJ2-1, with TRBD1 matching over 8 bases. Germline CDR1 and CDR2: SGHKS and YYEKEE (reference sequence). V gave up 4 bases and J gave up 5 bases; unmatched junction bases: 8. The CDR3 length is 15 residues. The CDR3 DNA reads as TGTGCCAGCAGCAACCTCAGGGGGCCGAACAATGAGCAGTTCTTC. Translated: CASSNLRGPNNEQFF.